These 10 T cell receptor beta chains share one sample of origin, sequenced in a study of shared clonotypes between healthy human individuals (dated by TCRdb to the early 2020s). Libraries were constructed by the immunoSEQ multiplex PCR assay. In its TCRdb copy, this immuneACCESS table keeps in-frame sequences only and misses some clones. Where compared with another copy, unresolved V genes explain less than half of these, and the others have no known cause. In this sample the table shows around 1,100,000 clones, roughly 80% of which occur a single time. Approximately 0.9% of the sample goes to the ten largest clones. The sample taken for sequencing was memory CD4+ T cells from PBMCs. The meaning of the sample's cell subset or site label: CD45RA-negative fraction. The receptors were gathered from a man aged 18 to 30 in good health. Some clones in this sample may be carry-over from other donors' samples.

As concerns this clone: Other DNA sequences from this sample encode an identical CDR3 as well. The chain carries TRBV27 and TRBJ1-1, with 7 bases lining up with TRBD1. V was pared by 7 bases and J by 5 bases, with 7 bases of the junction left unmatched. Germline V lookup: CDR1 MNHEY, CDR2 SMNVEV (reference sequence). The CDR3 runs to 13 residues. The CDR3 loop reads CASTDRVGTEAFF. The CDR3 DNA reads as TGTGCCAGCACCGACAGGGTCGGTACTGAAGCTTTCTTT.

The chain recombines TRBV7-2 with TRBJ1-4; 8 bases line up with TRBD1. Germline loops: CDR1 SGHTA, CDR2 FQGNSA. This CDR3 spans 13 amino acids. J lost 8 bases, V lost 5 bases, and 4 bases had no gene match. The chain's CDR3 is CASSRGQGEKLFF. In nucleotides, the CDR3 is TGTGCCAGCAGCAGAGGACAGGGAGAAAAACTGTTTTTT.

The chain has TRBV4-1 and TRBJ2-7; 11 bases align to TRBD2. After removal of 4 bases from V and 2 bases from J, the junction contained 7 bases not matched to a gene. Germline CDR1 MGHRA, CDR2 YSYEKL. The CDR3 has 16 residues. The CDR3 DNA is TGCGCCAGCAGCCTCCACCCGACTAGCGGGGCCTACGAGCAGTACTTC. As protein: CASSLHPTSGAYEQYF.

Here the CDR3 reads CASSSRGVEETQYF. The CDR3 coding sequence is TGTGCCAGCAGCTCCCGGGGGGTGGAGGAGACCCAGTACTTC. The V call is TRBV5-4, the J call TRBJ2-5; 7 bases align to TRBD2. CDR3 length: 14 residues. V was clipped by 3 bases and J by 5 bases; unmatched bases: 7. CDR1 is SGHNT, CDR2 YYREEE, per germline (reference sequence). Full variable domain (missing parts from reference TRBV5-4 and TRBJ2-5): ETGVTQSPTHLIKTRGQQVTLRCSSQSGHNTVSWYQQALGQGPQFIFQYYREEENGRGNFPPRFSGLQFPNYSSELNVNALELDDSALYLCASSSRGVEETQYFGPGTRLLVL.

The chain combines TRBV5-6 with TRBJ2-2; D not certain. V lost 2 bases, J lost 4 bases, and 6 bases lay in between. This CDR3 has 13 amino acids. Germline V gives CDR1 SGHDT, CDR2 YYEEEE. This chain's CDR3 is CASSFVITGELFF. The CDR3 DNA follows: TGTGCCAGCAGCTTTGTTATCACCGGGGAGCTGTTTTTT. The complete variable domain, with remaining parts taken from reference TRBV5-6 and TRBJ2-2, reads DAGVTQSPTHLIKTRGQQVTLRCSPKSGHDTVSWYQQALGQGPQFIFQYYEEEERQRGNFPDRFSGHQFPNYSSELNVNALLLGDSALYLCASSFVITGELFFGEGSRLTVL.

This clone was observed a single time. The gene calls are TRBV30 and TRBJ1-1, with D unclear. The length of the CDR3 is 12 residues. V gave up 4 bases and J gave up 4 bases, with 10 bases separating them. The germline V gene has CDR1 GTSNPN and CDR2 SVGIG (reference sequence). Here the CDR3 DNA reads TGTGCCTGGACTGCCGGGGTCACTGAAGCTTTCTTT. Its translation: CAWTAGVTEAFF.

This clone was picked up many times. The CDR3 region is CSARAAYEQYF. CDR3 in DNA: TGCAGTGCTAGGGCGGCCTACGAGCAGTACTTC. The V gene is TRBV20-1, the J gene TRBJ2-7, with D uncertain. Trimming took 3 bases from V and 2 from J, leaving 5 bases between them. The CDR3 contains 11 residues. Germline-derived CDR1 and CDR2 are DFQATT and SNEGSKA (reference sequence).

The genes are TRBV2 and TRBJ2-2, with D unclear. CDR3 length: 13 amino acids. Germline V gene data show CDR1 as SNHLY and CDR2 as FYNNEI. Trimming shortened V by 5 bases and J by 6 bases, and 10 bases separated the two germline ends. The CDR3 loop is CASSLDPAGELFF. The DNA for the CDR3 is TGTGCCAGCAGTTTGGACCCGGCCGGGGAGCTGTTTTTT. The full variable domain, its missing parts supplied by reference TRBV2 and TRBJ2-2, is EPEVTQTPSHQVTQMGQEVILRCVPISNHLYFYWYRQILGQKVEFLVSFYNNEISEKSEIFDDQFSVERPDGSNFTLKIRSTKLEDSAMYFCASSLDPAGELFFGEGSRLTVL.

The rearrangement uses TRBV5-4 and TRBJ2-3, with D perhaps being TRBD1 or TRBD2 (5 bases each). Between the trimmed V and J ends, which lost 0 bases and 4 bases, there was a span of 9 bases. The CDR3 totals 14 residues. Germline-derived CDR1 and CDR2 are SGHNT and YYREEE (reference sequence). CDR3 nucleotide sequence: TGTGCCAGCAGCTTGGTTGGGGGACCAGATACGCAGTATTTT. Translating it yields CASSLVGGPDTQYF.

This clone was seen many times. The chain employs TRBV18 and TRBJ2-5, with 11 bases aligning to TRBD2. The V gene end was trimmed by 5 bases and the J gene end by 3 bases; junction bases not matched to a gene: 5. The CDR3 has 15 residues. Germline-derived CDR1 and CDR2 are KGHSH and LQKENI. The CDR3 here is CASSSGTSGEETQYF. In DNA form, the CDR3 reads TGTGCCAGCTCATCCGGGACTAGCGGAGAAGAGACCCAGTACTTC.